These T cell receptor beta chains were read from a single sample in a study of human CD8 memory T cell subsets. TCRdb re-called the 5' RACE reads; every CDR3 protein appears as one record, without DNA. This sample's clone table lists fewer than 6,000 distinct CDR3 sequences. The sample taken for sequencing was CD8+ T cells from PBMCs. Source of these receptors: a human donor in good health. CDR3s include the opening cysteine and the closing phenylalanine or tryptophan. Rows may omit the clone size; those that give it use once, few, many or a size class.

j_call: TRBJ2-3
v_call: TRBV29-1
clone_size: -
cdr3_aa: CSVESGTGTQYF

j_call: TRBJ1-1
v_call: TRBV6-2/TRBV6-3
clone_size: -
cdr3_aa: CASSYPQSANTEAFF

j_call: TRBJ1-2
v_call: TRBV9
clone_size: -
cdr3_aa: CASSIDSGDYGYTF

j_call: TRBJ2-3
v_call: TRBV28
clone_size: -
cdr3_aa: CASSLSNGRARDTQYF

j_call: TRBJ2-7
v_call: TRBV9
clone_size: medium-sized
cdr3_aa: CASSDTRGEQYF

j_call: TRBJ2-7
v_call: TRBV5-6
clone_size: -
cdr3_aa: CASSLAPPGVLEQYF

j_call: TRBJ1-2
v_call: TRBV2
clone_size: -
cdr3_aa: CASGPSPRAYGYTF

j_call: TRBJ2-7
v_call: TRBV19
clone_size: -
cdr3_aa: CASSPGLAENYEQYF

j_call: TRBJ2-1
v_call: TRBV4-2
clone_size: -
cdr3_aa: CASSLLAGGDEQFF

j_call: TRBJ1-1
v_call: TRBV30
clone_size: -
cdr3_aa: CAWNWDGGTEAFF

j_call: TRBJ2-1
v_call: TRBV30
clone_size: medium-sized
cdr3_aa: CAMKVGLAVYNEQFF

j_call: TRBJ1-1
v_call: TRBV13
clone_size: -
cdr3_aa: CASSPGEGTEAFF

j_call: TRBJ2-7
v_call: TRBV3-1
clone_size: -
cdr3_aa: CASSHGTVYEQYF

j_call: TRBJ1-6
v_call: TRBV12-3/TRBV12-4
clone_size: -
cdr3_aa: CASSLGAKGLGNSPLHF

j_call: TRBJ1-6
v_call: TRBV5-8
clone_size: -
cdr3_aa: CASSLDPAYNSPLHF

j_call: TRBJ2-1
v_call: TRBV15
clone_size: -
cdr3_aa: CATSIFPPADSYNEQFF

j_call: TRBJ1-1
v_call: TRBV5-4
clone_size: medium-sized
cdr3_aa: CASSPTGVTEAFF

j_call: TRBJ2-7
v_call: TRBV4-1
clone_size: -
cdr3_aa: CASSLQGRGANEQYF

j_call: TRBJ2-7
v_call: TRBV12-3/TRBV12-4
clone_size: -
cdr3_aa: CASSLAGRNYEQYF

j_call: TRBJ2-7
v_call: TRBV18
clone_size: -
cdr3_aa: CASSSSTGNGEQYF

j_call: TRBJ2-1
v_call: TRBV5-4
clone_size: -
cdr3_aa: CASSLAGLSSYNEQFF

j_call: TRBJ1-1
v_call: TRBV7-9
clone_size: -
cdr3_aa: CASSLSFSGGWTEAFF

j_call: TRBJ2-7
v_call: TRBV12-3/TRBV12-4
clone_size: -
cdr3_aa: CASSLRADRTYEQYF

j_call: TRBJ2-1
v_call: TRBV27
clone_size: -
cdr3_aa: CASSLAAGGYNEQFF

j_call: TRBJ2-4
v_call: TRBV28
clone_size: medium-sized
cdr3_aa: CASRDRGEALGIQYF

j_call: TRBJ2-3
v_call: TRBV5-1
clone_size: -
cdr3_aa: CASSLAGTVADTQYF

j_call: TRBJ2-2
v_call: TRBV11-2
clone_size: -
cdr3_aa: CASSLANRGLSANTGELFF

j_call: TRBJ2-3
v_call: TRBV5-1
clone_size: medium-sized
cdr3_aa: CASSLELAGTTDTQYF

j_call: TRBJ2-7
v_call: TRBV19
clone_size: -
cdr3_aa: CASSRAGTDEQYF

j_call: TRBJ2-7
v_call: TRBV20-1
clone_size: medium-sized
cdr3_aa: CSARDHGSGGRSYEQYF

j_call: TRBJ2-3
v_call: TRBV4-1
clone_size: medium-sized
cdr3_aa: CASSQRENTDTQYF

j_call: TRBJ1-1
v_call: TRBV27
clone_size: -
cdr3_aa: CASSPGQANTEAFF

j_call: TRBJ2-5
v_call: TRBV13
clone_size: medium-sized
cdr3_aa: CASSPRTSGDQETQYF

j_call: TRBJ1-6
v_call: TRBV6-5
clone_size: -
cdr3_aa: CASSPGTSDSYNSPLHF

j_call: TRBJ2-7
v_call: TRBV4-2
clone_size: -
cdr3_aa: CASSQEERGFYEQYF

j_call: TRBJ2-1
v_call: TRBV4-1
clone_size: -
cdr3_aa: CASSQVSGGSSYNEQFF

j_call: TRBJ1-3
v_call: TRBV2
clone_size: -
cdr3_aa: CASSEYGSGNTIYF

j_call: TRBJ2-7
v_call: TRBV7-9
clone_size: -
cdr3_aa: CASSSSDREASYEQYF

j_call: TRBJ2-3
v_call: TRBV5-1
clone_size: -
cdr3_aa: CASSNAGTSGTDTQYF

j_call: TRBJ1-6
v_call: TRBV14
clone_size: -
cdr3_aa: CASSQDAGFSYNSPLHF